The rows below give T cell receptor beta chains drawn from one sample of a study of T cell repertoires in cytomegalovirus infection. TCRdb itself ran the reads through MiXCR, one entry per CDR3 protein. Of around 450,000 distinct CDR3 sequences in the sample, around 11% are singletons; the top ten hold about 10%. Sample: PBMCs. All receptors derive from a human donor in good health (CMV status not recorded). Some clones in this sample may be carry-over from other donors' samples. CDR3s include the opening cysteine and the closing phenylalanine or tryptophan. Each record gives: clone size, V gene, D gene, J gene, CDR3 DNA, CDR3 protein. A D gene is named only where the DNA matches it firmly. Clone size is not always given. Where it is, it says once, few, many or a class for expanded clones.

abundance: -
v_gene: TRBV24-1
d_gene: TRBD2
j_gene: TRBJ2-5
CDR3nt: TGTGCCACCAGTGATTGGACTAGCGGCCAAGAGACCCAGTACTTC
CDR3aa: CATSDWTSGQETQYF

abundance: few
v_gene: TRBV7-4
d_gene: -
j_gene: TRBJ1-2
CDR3nt: TGTGCCAGCAGTGTGGACCTGGGCTATGGCTACACCTTC
CDR3aa: CASSVDLGYGYTF

abundance: many
v_gene: TRBV7-6
d_gene: -
j_gene: TRBJ2-7
CDR3nt: TGTGCCAGCAGCTTAGCGGAGGGTTCCTACGAGCAGTACTTC
CDR3aa: CASSLAEGSYEQYF

abundance: -
v_gene: TRBV20-1
d_gene: -
j_gene: TRBJ1-1
CDR3nt: TGCAGTGCTAGATGGGGCAGGTCCAACACTGAAGCTTTCTTT
CDR3aa: CSARWGRSNTEAFF

abundance: many
v_gene: TRBV6-4
d_gene: -
j_gene: TRBJ2-1
CDR3nt: TGTGCCAGCAGTCCCCTCGGACAGCAAGGATACAATGAGCAGTTCTTC
CDR3aa: CASSPLGQQGYNEQFF

abundance: many
v_gene: TRBV19
d_gene: TRBD1
j_gene: TRBJ1-5
CDR3nt: TGTGCCAGTAGTATCGGGACAGAGGGGCAGCCCCAGCATTTT
CDR3aa: CASSIGTEGQPQHF

abundance: few
v_gene: TRBV20-1
d_gene: -
j_gene: TRBJ1-2
CDR3nt: TGCAGTGCCACAGGCCCCGCAACTTTCGACTATGGCTACACCTTC
CDR3aa: CSATGPATFDYGYTF

abundance: -
v_gene: TRBV28
d_gene: -
j_gene: TRBJ1-1
CDR3nt: TGTGCCAGCAGTTTATTAGGTCAGGGACTGATTCTCACTGAAGCTTTCTTT
CDR3aa: CASSLLGQGLILTEAFF

abundance: many
v_gene: TRBV28
d_gene: TRBD2
j_gene: TRBJ2-1
CDR3nt: TGTGCCAGCAGTTTACTAGCGGGAGGCCCTTTGCAGTTCTTC
CDR3aa: CASSLLAGGPLQFF

abundance: many
v_gene: TRBV7-2
d_gene: TRBD1
j_gene: TRBJ1-1
CDR3nt: TGTGCCAGCAGCTTAGCTCCGACAGGGGGGGCTGAAGCTTTCTTT
CDR3aa: CASSLAPTGGAEAFF

abundance: many
v_gene: TRBV11-2
d_gene: TRBD1
j_gene: TRBJ1-4
CDR3nt: TGTGCCAGCAGCTTGGGGACAGCCATTAATGAAAAACTGTTTTTT
CDR3aa: CASSLGTAINEKLFF

abundance: many
v_gene: TRBV7-9
d_gene: TRBD1
j_gene: TRBJ2-2
CDR3nt: TGTGCCAGCAGCCGCCCGAGACAGGGGAACACCGGGGAGCTGTTTTTT
CDR3aa: CASSRPRQGNTGELFF

abundance: few
v_gene: TRBV12-3/TRBV12-4
d_gene: -
j_gene: TRBJ2-1
CDR3nt: TGTGCCAGCATGAGACAGGAGAACAATGAGCAGTTCTTC
CDR3aa: CASMRQENNEQFF

abundance: few
v_gene: TRBV20-1
d_gene: TRBD1
j_gene: TRBJ2-5
CDR3nt: TGCAGTGCTAGAGATCCGGGACAGTCAGAGACCCAGTACTTC
CDR3aa: CSARDPGQSETQYF

abundance: few
v_gene: TRBV24-1
d_gene: -
j_gene: TRBJ2-5
CDR3nt: TGTGCCACCGCTCGGTATGCGGGAGAGACCCAGTACTTC
CDR3aa: CATARYAGETQYF

abundance: -
v_gene: TRBV19
d_gene: -
j_gene: TRBJ1-1
CDR3nt: TGTGCCAGTAGCCGCCGGGTCCTATCGAGGCAGGGCTACACTGAAGCTTTCTTT
CDR3aa: CASSRRVLSRQGYTEAFF

abundance: many
v_gene: TRBV27
d_gene: TRBD1
j_gene: TRBJ2-7
CDR3nt: TGTGCCAGCACCCCTTGGCCTGACAGGGGGGCCGGTTACGAGCAGTACTTC
CDR3aa: CASTPWPDRGAGYEQYF

abundance: many
v_gene: TRBV3-1
d_gene: -
j_gene: TRBJ2-1
CDR3nt: TGTGCCAGCAGCTCGCTTTCACTTAATGAGCAGTTCTTC
CDR3aa: CASSSLSLNEQFF

abundance: many
v_gene: TRBV29-1
d_gene: TRBD1
j_gene: TRBJ2-1
CDR3nt: TGCAGCATTCAAGACAGGGGATTGAGTGAGCAGTTCTTC
CDR3aa: CSIQDRGLSEQFF

abundance: few
v_gene: TRBV27
d_gene: TRBD1
j_gene: TRBJ1-1
CDR3nt: TGTGCCAGCAGCGGACAGGGGCACACTGAAGCTTTCTTT
CDR3aa: CASSGQGHTEAFF

abundance: -
v_gene: TRBV5-1
d_gene: -
j_gene: TRBJ2-1
CDR3nt: TGCGCCAGCAGCCCCGGACAGCCTCCTTTTGCTGAGCAGTTCTTC
CDR3aa: CASSPGQPPFAEQFF

abundance: many
v_gene: TRBV19
d_gene: TRBD2
j_gene: TRBJ2-1
CDR3nt: TGTGCCAGTAGTGGGACTAGCGGGAGAAGAAATGAGCAGTTCTTC
CDR3aa: CASSGTSGRRNEQFF

abundance: many
v_gene: TRBV7-9
d_gene: -
j_gene: TRBJ2-5
CDR3nt: TGTGCCAGCAGCTTAGCGTTAGAGGGCGGAGAGACCCAGTACTTC
CDR3aa: CASSLALEGGETQYF

abundance: few
v_gene: TRBV2
d_gene: TRBD2
j_gene: TRBJ2-3
CDR3nt: TGTGCCAGCAGTGTGGGGGCTAGCGGGTTAGATACGCAGTATTTT
CDR3aa: CASSVGASGLDTQYF

abundance: many
v_gene: TRBV10-3
d_gene: TRBD1
j_gene: TRBJ2-7
CDR3nt: TGTGCCATCAGTTTGGACAGGGGCGACTACTACGAGCAGTACTTC
CDR3aa: CAISLDRGDYYEQYF

abundance: many
v_gene: TRBV7-6
d_gene: -
j_gene: TRBJ2-7
CDR3nt: TGTGCCAGCAGCTTAGGTAGCGGAGAATTCTACGAGCAGTACTTC
CDR3aa: CASSLGSGEFYEQYF

abundance: few
v_gene: TRBV2
d_gene: TRBD1
j_gene: TRBJ2-5
CDR3nt: TGTGCCAGCCGGGACAGGGTAGGAGAGACCCAGTACTTC
CDR3aa: CASRDRVGETQYF

abundance: many
v_gene: TRBV5-6
d_gene: -
j_gene: TRBJ1-2
CDR3nt: TGTGCCAGCAGCTTGGGGGCAGGACATGGCTACACCTTC
CDR3aa: CASSLGAGHGYTF

abundance: few
v_gene: TRBV19
d_gene: -
j_gene: TRBJ1-1
CDR3nt: TGTGCCAGTAGTATTAGGGGAGACGAAGCTTTCTTT
CDR3aa: CASSIRGDEAFF

abundance: many
v_gene: TRBV4-2
d_gene: TRBD2
j_gene: TRBJ2-3
CDR3nt: TGTGCCAGCAGCCAAGATCGAGACCCGGGACTAGCGGGAGAAGCCGGAGCAGATACGCAGTATTTT
CDR3aa: CASSQDRDPGLAGEAGADTQYF

abundance: -
v_gene: TRBV5-4
d_gene: TRBD2
j_gene: TRBJ2-1
CDR3nt: TGTGCCAGCAGCCCCGGGACTAGCGGTCCCCGGGGTGAGCAGTTCTTC
CDR3aa: CASSPGTSGPRGEQFF

abundance: -
v_gene: TRBV29-1
d_gene: TRBD1
j_gene: TRBJ2-5
CDR3nt: TGCAGCGTTGAAATTCACCTCCGGGACAGGGGGCTTCAAGAGACCCAGTACTTC
CDR3aa: CSVEIHLRDRGLQETQYF

abundance: many
v_gene: TRBV12-3/TRBV12-4
d_gene: -
j_gene: TRBJ2-1
CDR3nt: TGTGCCAGCAGTATTTCCGGGACGGAGGACAGTGAGCAGTTCTTC
CDR3aa: CASSISGTEDSEQFF

abundance: few
v_gene: TRBV13
d_gene: -
j_gene: TRBJ1-3
CDR3nt: TGTGCCAGCAGTCATACGAACACCATATATTTT
CDR3aa: CASSHTNTIYF

abundance: -
v_gene: TRBV19
d_gene: -
j_gene: TRBJ1-1
CDR3nt: TGTGCCAGCCGAAAGACAGCTGAAGCTTTCTTT
CDR3aa: CASRKTAEAFF

abundance: few
v_gene: TRBV6-5
d_gene: TRBD1
j_gene: TRBJ2-7
CDR3nt: TGTGCCAGCAAGGTAGGGACAGGGACCTACGAGCAGTACTTC
CDR3aa: CASKVGTGTYEQYF

abundance: few
v_gene: TRBV4-1
d_gene: -
j_gene: TRBJ2-2
CDR3nt: TGCGCCAGCAGCCAGGACGTCGGGGAGCTGTTTTTT
CDR3aa: CASSQDVGELFF

abundance: -
v_gene: TRBV15
d_gene: TRBD1
j_gene: TRBJ2-7
CDR3nt: TGTGCCACCAGCAGAGATCAATTCAGGGACAGGGTCTACGAGCAGTACTTC
CDR3aa: CATSRDQFRDRVYEQYF

abundance: many
v_gene: TRBV12-3/TRBV12-4
d_gene: TRBD1
j_gene: TRBJ1-2
CDR3nt: TGTGCCAGCAGTCCCGGACAGGGCGCGTACTATGGCTACACCTTC
CDR3aa: CASSPGQGAYYGYTF

abundance: -
v_gene: TRBV20-1
d_gene: TRBD1
j_gene: TRBJ2-1
CDR3nt: TGCAGTGCGGGGGACAGTGCCTACAATGAGCAGTTCTTC
CDR3aa: CSAGDSAYNEQFF

abundance: -
v_gene: TRBV4-1
d_gene: -
j_gene: TRBJ2-2
CDR3nt: TGCGCCAGCAGCCAAGCTAGCCCCGGGGAGCTGTTTTTT
CDR3aa: CASSQASPGELFF

abundance: many
v_gene: TRBV28
d_gene: -
j_gene: TRBJ1-5
CDR3nt: TGTGCCAGCAGTTTGGTGGGAGCCAGCAATCAGCCCCAGCATTTT
CDR3aa: CASSLVGASNQPQHF

abundance: many
v_gene: TRBV2
d_gene: TRBD2
j_gene: TRBJ2-1
CDR3nt: TGTGCCAGCAGTGAAGGTACTAGCGGGACTGATGAGCAGTTCTTC
CDR3aa: CASSEGTSGTDEQFF

abundance: few
v_gene: TRBV10-3
d_gene: -
j_gene: TRBJ1-2
CDR3nt: TGTGCCGTACAGGGTCCAGCTAACTATGGCTACACCTTC
CDR3aa: CAVQGPANYGYTF

abundance: few
v_gene: TRBV20-1
d_gene: -
j_gene: TRBJ1-1
CDR3nt: TGCAGTGCGGCAGTGATGAACACTGAAGCTTTCTTT
CDR3aa: CSAAVMNTEAFF

abundance: many
v_gene: TRBV29-1
d_gene: -
j_gene: TRBJ2-2
CDR3nt: TGCAGCGTACTGGGATACGGGGAGCTGTTTTTT
CDR3aa: CSVLGYGELFF

abundance: many
v_gene: TRBV18
d_gene: -
j_gene: TRBJ1-1
CDR3nt: TGTGCCAGCTCACCTACAGAAGCCACTGAAGCTTTCTTT
CDR3aa: CASSPTEATEAFF

abundance: many
v_gene: TRBV7-6
d_gene: TRBD2
j_gene: TRBJ2-5
CDR3nt: TGTGCCAGCAGCTCACCGCCGACTAGCCCGCAAGAGACCCAGTACTTC
CDR3aa: CASSSPPTSPQETQYF

abundance: many
v_gene: TRBV7-9
d_gene: -
j_gene: TRBJ1-2
CDR3nt: TGTGCCAGCAGCACTACAGGGACCTATGGCTACACCTTC
CDR3aa: CASSTTGTYGYTF

abundance: few
v_gene: TRBV3-1
d_gene: -
j_gene: TRBJ2-1
CDR3nt: TGTGCCAGCAGCCAAGACCAGGGAAGGGGGCAGTTCTTC
CDR3aa: CASSQDQGRGQFF

abundance: many
v_gene: TRBV6-1
d_gene: -
j_gene: TRBJ1-6
CDR3nt: TGTGCCAGCAGTCGCGGGGGAAGTCTGAACCTACATTCACCCCTCCACTTT
CDR3aa: CASSRGGSLNLHSPLHF

abundance: many
v_gene: TRBV9
d_gene: TRBD2
j_gene: TRBJ2-1
CDR3nt: TGTGCCAGCAGCGTAGGGCTAGCGGGTTGGGGGAACAATGAGCAGTTCTTC
CDR3aa: CASSVGLAGWGNNEQFF

abundance: many
v_gene: TRBV7-2
d_gene: -
j_gene: TRBJ2-2
CDR3nt: TGTGCCAGCATCCGAGGGGGTAGCCAGAACACCGGGGAGCTGTTTTTT
CDR3aa: CASIRGGSQNTGELFF

abundance: many
v_gene: TRBV7-9
d_gene: -
j_gene: TRBJ2-2
CDR3nt: TGTGCCAGCAGCCGAGAGGGGTTCGGGGAGCTGTTTTTT
CDR3aa: CASSREGFGELFF

abundance: -
v_gene: TRBV9
d_gene: TRBD2
j_gene: TRBJ2-5
CDR3nt: TGTGCCAGCAGCCAGAACGGGAGGGGAGAAGAGACCCAGTACTTC
CDR3aa: CASSQNGRGEETQYF

abundance: once
v_gene: TRBV7-9
d_gene: -
j_gene: TRBJ1-4
CDR3nt: TGTGCCAGCAGTCGTACAGGTAGAGGGAATGAAAAACTGTTTTTT
CDR3aa: CASSRTGRGNEKLFF

abundance: many
v_gene: TRBV7-9
d_gene: -
j_gene: TRBJ2-6
CDR3nt: TGTGCCAGCAGCTTAGGTGGGGCCAACGTCCTGACTTTC
CDR3aa: CASSLGGANVLTF

abundance: -
v_gene: TRBV5-4
d_gene: TRBD2
j_gene: TRBJ2-1
CDR3nt: TGTGCCAGCAGCCCGACTAGCGGGAGGGGGGTTACGGACAATGAGCAGTTCTTC
CDR3aa: CASSPTSGRGVTDNEQFF

abundance: many
v_gene: TRBV7-6
d_gene: -
j_gene: TRBJ1-2
CDR3nt: TGTGCCAGCAGCTTAGTGGAGGGGTATGGCTACACCTTC
CDR3aa: CASSLVEGYGYTF

abundance: many
v_gene: TRBV2
d_gene: -
j_gene: TRBJ2-3
CDR3nt: TGTGCCAGCAGTGAGTTCGGGAGTAGAACAGATACGCAGTATTTT
CDR3aa: CASSEFGSRTDTQYF